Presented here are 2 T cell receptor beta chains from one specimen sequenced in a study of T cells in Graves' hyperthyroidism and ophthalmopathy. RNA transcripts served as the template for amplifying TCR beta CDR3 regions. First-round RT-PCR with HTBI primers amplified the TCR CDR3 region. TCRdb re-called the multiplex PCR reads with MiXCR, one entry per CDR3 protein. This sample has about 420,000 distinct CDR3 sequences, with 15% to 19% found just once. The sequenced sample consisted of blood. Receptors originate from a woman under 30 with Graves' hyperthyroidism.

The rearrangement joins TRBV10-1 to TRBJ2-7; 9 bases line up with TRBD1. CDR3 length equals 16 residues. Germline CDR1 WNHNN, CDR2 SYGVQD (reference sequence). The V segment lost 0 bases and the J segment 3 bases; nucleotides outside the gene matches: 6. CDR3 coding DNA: TGCGCCAGCAGTGAGTCGATACAGGGGGCCGGCTACGAGCAGTACTTC. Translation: CASSESIQGAGYEQYF.

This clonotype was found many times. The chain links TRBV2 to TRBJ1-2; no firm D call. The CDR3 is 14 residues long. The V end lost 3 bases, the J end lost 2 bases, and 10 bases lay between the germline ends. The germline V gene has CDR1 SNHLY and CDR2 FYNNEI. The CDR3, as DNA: TGTGCCAGCAGTGATACCGGCTCAAACTATGGCTACACCTTC. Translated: CASSDTGSNYGYTF.